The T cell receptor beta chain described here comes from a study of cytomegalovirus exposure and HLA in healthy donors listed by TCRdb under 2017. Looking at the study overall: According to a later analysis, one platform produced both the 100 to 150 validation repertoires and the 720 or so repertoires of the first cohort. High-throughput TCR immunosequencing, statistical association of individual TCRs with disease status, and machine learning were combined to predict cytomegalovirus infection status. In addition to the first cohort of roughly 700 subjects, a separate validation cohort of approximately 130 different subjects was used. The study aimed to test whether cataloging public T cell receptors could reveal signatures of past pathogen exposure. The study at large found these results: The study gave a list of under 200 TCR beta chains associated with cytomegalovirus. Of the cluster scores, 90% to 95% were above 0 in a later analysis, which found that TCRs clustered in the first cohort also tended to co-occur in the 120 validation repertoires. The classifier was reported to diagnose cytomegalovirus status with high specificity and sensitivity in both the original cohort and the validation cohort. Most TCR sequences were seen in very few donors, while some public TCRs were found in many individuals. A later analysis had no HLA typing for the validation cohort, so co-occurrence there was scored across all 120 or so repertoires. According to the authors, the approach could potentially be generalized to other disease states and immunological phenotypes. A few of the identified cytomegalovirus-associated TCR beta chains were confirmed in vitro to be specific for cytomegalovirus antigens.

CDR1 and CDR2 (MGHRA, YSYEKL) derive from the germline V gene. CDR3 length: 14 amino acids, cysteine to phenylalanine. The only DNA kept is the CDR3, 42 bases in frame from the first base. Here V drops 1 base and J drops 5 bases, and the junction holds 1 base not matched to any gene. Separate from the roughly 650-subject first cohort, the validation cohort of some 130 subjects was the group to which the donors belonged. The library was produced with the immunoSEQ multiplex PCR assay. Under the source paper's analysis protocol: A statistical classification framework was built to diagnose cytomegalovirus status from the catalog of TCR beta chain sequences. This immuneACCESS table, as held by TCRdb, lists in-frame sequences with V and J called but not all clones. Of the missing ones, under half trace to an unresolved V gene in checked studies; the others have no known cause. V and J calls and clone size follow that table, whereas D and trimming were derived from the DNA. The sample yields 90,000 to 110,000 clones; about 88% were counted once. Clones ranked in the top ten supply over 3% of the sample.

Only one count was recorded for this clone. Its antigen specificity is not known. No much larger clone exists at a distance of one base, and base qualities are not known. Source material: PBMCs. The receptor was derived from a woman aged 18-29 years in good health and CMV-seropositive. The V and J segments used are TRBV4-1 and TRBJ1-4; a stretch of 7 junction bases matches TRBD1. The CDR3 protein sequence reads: CASSQGQGNEKLFF. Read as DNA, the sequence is TGCGCCAGCAGCCAAGGACAGGGAAATGAAAAACTGTTTTTT.